The 30 T cell receptor beta chains reported below all come from one sample, sequenced in a study of blood T cell repertoires in COVID-19. Repertoires were generated with immunoSEQ multiplex PCR, while TCRdb's copy carries only in-frame clones and drops some. The sample shows approximately 350,000 clones, 89% of them seen only once. Sequencing was done on a sample of peripheral blood. Receptors originate from a woman younger than 45 with COVID-19, enrolled during active disease.

The V gene is TRBV2, the J gene TRBJ1-1; 12 nucleotides agree with TRBD1. The junction had 11 bases not matched to a gene; V was cut back by 7 bases and J by 5 bases. The CDR3 has 16 amino acids. The germline gives CDR1 SNHLY, CDR2 FYNNEI. The CDR3 bases are TGTGCCAGCACCGGGGGACAGGGGGCGCGGGGGACTGAAGCTTTCTTT. This sequence encodes CASTGGQGARGTEAFF.

The chain combines TRBV15 with TRBJ2-1; D might be TRBD2 (6 bases). Germline assignment: CDR1 LNHNV and CDR2 YYDKDF (reference sequence). V was trimmed by 0 bases and J by 2 bases, leaving 11 bases between them. The CDR3 runs 16 residues. The CDR3 region has the DNA TGTGCCACCAGCAGAGATCTGGGGGAGGCCTACAATGAGCAGTTCTTC. Translating gives CATSRDLGEAYNEQFF.

The J gene is TRBJ1-1, the V gene TRBV28; 7 nucleotides align to TRBD1. The CDR3 loop spans 13 amino acids. J lost 6 bases, V lost 7 bases, and 8 bases had no gene match. Germline assignment: CDR1 MDHEN and CDR2 SYDVKM. For the CDR3, the DNA is TGTGCCAGCAATCCGGGCCAGGGGGCTGAAGCTTTCTTT. Its protein product is CASNPGQGAEAFF.

The J gene is TRBJ2-1, the V gene TRBV7-2; D is ambiguous. V was clipped by 5 bases and J by 7 bases, with 6 bases between them. The CDR3 runs 11 residues. The germline gives CDR1 SGHTA, CDR2 FQGNSA. CDR3 bases: TGTGCCAGCAGCCAGGAAAATGAGCAGTTCTTC. Encoded protein: CASSQENEQFF.

This clone appeared a single time. This chain uses TRBV7-2 with TRBJ2-2; TRBD2 is a possible D gene (6 bases). V was trimmed by 3 bases and J by 7 bases, leaving 18 bases between them. CDR3 length equals 16 residues. CDR1 SGHTA and CDR2 FQGNSA come from the germline V gene. The CDR3 reads CASSLALGGNVGELFF. In DNA, the CDR3 is TGTGCCAGCAGCTTGGCGCTTGGCGGGAACGTCGGGGAGCTGTTTTTT.

This clone was seen a handful of times. The chain has TRBV6-5 and TRBJ1-5, with TRBD1 as a possible D gene (5 bases). This CDR3 is 12 amino acids long. Germline assignment: CDR1 MNHEY and CDR2 SVGAGI. Trimming took 8 bases from V and 7 from J, leaving 12 bases between them. DNA of the CDR3: TGTGCCAGCGGCCAAGCAGGGCAGCCCCAGCATTTT. It yields the protein CASGQAGQPQHF.

The J gene is TRBJ1-1, the V gene TRBV28, with TRBD1 matching 8 bases. The CDR3 covers 15 residues. Germline CDR1 and CDR2: MDHEN and SYDVKM. V lost 6 bases and J lost 0; bases outside the gene matches: 6. CDR3 coding DNA: TGTGCCAGCAGATCTCGACAGGGGATGAACACTGAAGCTTTCTTT. Translating gives CASRSRQGMNTEAFF.

Regarding this clone: Other nucleotide sequences from this sample produce the same CDR3. The chain carries TRBV19 and TRBJ2-5; D might be TRBD1 (6 bases). The ends were cut back, 6 bases at V and 2 bases at J, with 10 bases in the middle. CDR1 and CDR2 from the germline V gene are LNHDA and SQIVND (reference sequence). The CDR3 consists of 13 residues. CDR3 region: CASSRDKQETQYF. DNA of the CDR3: TGTGCCAGTAGCCGGGACAAACAAGAGACCCAGTACTTC.

V and J are TRBV19 and TRBJ1-5; the D gene is possibly TRBD1 (5 bases). CDR3 size: 13 residues. V lost 5 bases to trimming and J lost 5 bases, with 10 bases between them. In germline, CDR1 is LNHDA, CDR2 SQIVND (reference sequence). CDR3 sequence reads: CASSQAGHQPQHF. CDR3 bases: TGTGCCAGTAGTCAGGCGGGGCATCAGCCCCAGCATTTT.

The genes are TRBV25-1 and TRBJ2-2; 14 nucleotides agree with TRBD2. Germline CDR1 and CDR2: MGHDK and SYGVNS. The V gene end was trimmed by 4 bases and the J gene end by 1 base; junction bases not matched to a gene: 5. This CDR3 has 18 residues. This chain's CDR3 is CASSGWTSGRKNTGELFF. CDR3 DNA sequence: TGTGCCAGCAGTGGCTGGACTAGCGGGAGGAAGAACACCGGGGAGCTGTTTTTT.

This chain joins TRBV19 and TRBJ1-2; TRBD1 matches 9 bases. V dropped 5 bases and J dropped 3; count of bases not matched to a gene: 13. Germline values: CDR1 LNHDA, CDR2 SQIVND (reference sequence). CDR3 size: 17 residues. The CDR3 bases are TGTGCCAGTAGTGGCCCGGGACAGGGAGCCCTTTACTATGGCTACACCTTC. Translation gives CASSGPGQGALYYGYTF. Together with reference TRBV19 and TRBJ1-2, the CDR3 gives the full variable domain: DGGITQSPKYLFRKEGQNVTLSCEQNLNHDAMYWYRQDPGQGLRLIYYSQIVNDFQKGDIAEGYSVSREKKESFPLTVTSAQKNPTAFYLCASSGPGQGALYYGYTFGSGTRLTVV.

V usage is TRBV9 and J usage is TRBJ1-2; D not resolved. Between the trimmed V and J ends, which lost 0 bases and 3 bases, there was a span of 6 bases. Germline lookup yields CDR1 SGDLS and CDR2 YYNGEE. The CDR3 runs to 13 residues. This CDR3 is CASSVGADYGYTF. The CDR3 DNA reads TGTGCCAGCAGCGTAGGAGCGGACTATGGCTACACCTTC.

The chain has TRBV6-5 and TRBJ1-1, with 7 bases matching TRBD1. CDR3 length: 14 residues. The V gene's germline CDR1 is MNHEY and CDR2 SVGAGI. J lost 6 bases, V lost 6 bases, and 10 bases had no gene match. CDR3 in amino acids: CASSSRTGPPEAFF. In DNA form, the CDR3 reads TGTGCCAGCAGCTCCCGGACAGGCCCCCCTGAAGCTTTCTTT.

The gene calls are TRBV7-2 and TRBJ1-2; TRBD1 matches at 7 bases. This CDR3 region has 15 residues. J was trimmed by 1 base and V by 0 bases; bases with no gene match: 2. Germline CDR1 reads SGHTA; CDR2 reads FQGNSA. The CDR3, as DNA: TGTGCCAGCAGCTTAGCGGGACAGAATAACTATGGCTACACCTTC. Amino acids: CASSLAGQNNYGYTF.

The J gene is TRBJ2-7, the V gene TRBV7-2; perhaps TRBD1 as D (6 bases). CDR1 and CDR2 from the germline V gene are SGHTA and FQGNSA. CDR3 length: 14 residues. V gave up 5 bases and J gave up 4 bases, with 15 bases separating them. CDR3 loop: CASSRTGSGYEQYF. The CDR3 bases are TGTGCCAGCAGCCGTACAGGGTCGGGATACGAGCAGTACTTC.

The chain has TRBV27 and TRBJ2-7; the match to TRBD2 covers 9 bases. The germline V gene encodes CDR1 MNHEY and CDR2 SMNVEV (reference sequence). Trimming at V came to 5 bases and at J to 1 base, leaving 9 bases not matched to a gene. This CDR3 is 16 amino acids long. CDR3 sequence: CASSPRGGGSSYEQYV. The DNA of the CDR3 is TGTGCCAGCAGTCCCCGCGGGGGGGGTAGTTCCTACGAGCAGTACGTC.

This clone was observed a single time. V is TRBV13 and J is TRBJ2-1; 9 bases fit TRBD1. The germline gives CDR1 PRHDT, CDR2 FYEKMQ (reference sequence). This CDR3 is 17 amino acids long. Losses at the gene ends were 4 bases for V and 1 base for J; bases not matched to a gene: 8. The CDR3 sequence: CASSSVAGQGSYNEQFF. Written as DNA, the CDR3 is TGTGCCAGCAGCTCAGTGGCGGGACAGGGATCCTACAATGAGCAGTTCTTC. Full variable domain (remainder filled in from reference TRBV13 and TRBJ2-1): AAGVIQSPRHLIKEKRETATLKCYPIPRHDTVYWYQQGPGQDPQFLISFYEKMQSDKGSIPDRFSAQQFSDYHSELNMSSLELGDSALYFCASSSVAGQGSYNEQFFGPGTRLTVL.

The chain combines TRBV19 with TRBJ1-1; the match to TRBD1 covers 8 bases. Germline V gene sequence: CDR1 LNHDA, CDR2 SQIVND (reference sequence). V trimming: 5 bases; J trimming: 2 bases; junction bases outside the gene matches: 7. The CDR3 spans 15 residues. As DNA, the CDR3 is TGTGCCAGTAGTCGCAGACAGGGGAGAAACACTGAAGCTTTCTTT. Amino acid sequence: CASSRRQGRNTEAFF.

The chain links TRBV3-1 (or the pseudogene TRBV3-2) to TRBJ1-3; D is unclear. Germline CDR1 and CDR2: LGHDT and YNNKEL (reference sequence). CDR3 length equals 17 residues. V lost 1 base and J lost 0, with 13 bases in between. CDR3 sequence: CASSQGNREPSGNTIYF. The CDR3 DNA is TGTGCCAGCAGCCAAGGTAATCGGGAACCCTCTGGAAACACCATATATTTT.

The chain combines TRBV5-5 with TRBJ2-2, with TRBD2 matching over 8 bases. V was pared by 0 bases and J by 8 bases, with 6 bases of the junction left unmatched. This CDR3 has 15 residues. In germline, CDR1 is SGHKS, CDR2 YYEKEE (reference sequence). This CDR3 reads CASSLASGSLGELFF. The CDR3 DNA follows: TGTGCCAGCAGCTTGGCCAGCGGGAGTCTAGGGGAGCTGTTTTTT.

The chain uses TRBV5-6 and TRBJ1-4; the match to TRBD1 covers 7 bases. Trimming removed 2 bases from V and 8 bases from J; junction bases left unmatched: 9. Germline loops: CDR1 SGHDT, CDR2 YYEEEE. This CDR3 has 15 residues. The CDR3 spells CASSFTGVGGEKLFF. CDR3 bases: TGTGCCAGCAGCTTTACAGGGGTAGGAGGGGAAAAACTGTTTTTT. The full variable domain, completed using reference TRBV5-6 and TRBJ1-4, is DAGVTQSPTHLIKTRGQQVTLRCSPKSGHDTVSWYQQALGQGPQFIFQYYEEEERQRGNFPDRFSGHQFPNYSSELNVNALLLGDSALYLCASSFTGVGGEKLFFGSGTQLSVL.

This chain uses TRBV11-3 with TRBJ2-3; perhaps TRBD2 as D (7 bases). The CDR3 loop spans 15 amino acids. V shed 5 bases and J shed 2 bases, with 14 bases lying between them. The germline CDR1 and CDR2 sequences are SGHNT and YENEEA. The CDR3: CASSQRGGYTDTQYF. CDR3 in DNA: TGTGCCAGCAGCCAGAGGGGGGGGTACACAGATACGCAGTATTTT.

This sequence joins TRBV18 and TRBJ2-7; TRBD1 agrees at 7 bases. The germline CDR1 and CDR2 sequences are KGHSH and LQKENI. The length of the CDR3 is 15 residues. V dropped 2 bases and J dropped 6; count of bases not matched to a gene: 10. The CDR3 sequence: CASSPRIQGVLEQYV. The CDR3 nucleotides are TGTGCCAGCTCACCAAGAATTCAGGGGGTTCTCGAGCAGTACGTC.

CDR3 nucleotide sequence: TGTGCCAGCAGCTTTAGCGGGATTCAAGAGACCCAGTACTTC. As protein: CASSFSGIQETQYF. This chain links TRBV5-8 with TRBJ2-5; 8 nucleotides line up with TRBD2. V shed 2 bases and J 2 bases; nucleotides not matched to a gene: 2. The germline gives CDR1 SGHTS, CDR2 YDEGEE. The CDR3 is 14 residues long.

This clone was observed a single time. The chain has TRBV5-1 and TRBJ2-2; D is unclear. The CDR3 runs to 12 residues. CDR1 SGHRS and CDR2 YFSETQ come from the germline V gene. The germline V and J ends were trimmed by 4 bases and 3 bases, with 4 bases remaining between them. CDR3 sequence (DNA): TGCGCCAGCAGCCAGGACACCGGGGAGCTGTTTTTT. Its translation: CASSQDTGELFF.

As DNA, the CDR3 is TGTGCCAGCAGCTCTACGAGTGAGCAGTTCTTC. Translated: CASSSTSEQFF. The V gene is TRBV7-9, the J gene TRBJ2-1; the D is unclear. CDR1 and CDR2 from the germline V gene are SEHNR and FQNEAQ (reference sequence). This CDR3 has 11 amino acids. V dropped 4 bases and J dropped 9 bases, with 7 bases sitting between them.

The V and J genes are TRBV6-5 and TRBJ1-5; D remains unclear. The CDR3 sequence is 13 residues long. CDR1 is MNHEY and CDR2 is SVGAGI in the germline V gene. V lost 2 bases to trimming and J lost 8 bases, with 10 bases between them. DNA for the CDR3: TGTGCCAGCAGTTACCGGCCGGGGAAGCCCCAGCATTTT. Protein: CASSYRPGKPQHF.

The DNA of the CDR3 is TGCGCCAGCAGTGAGAGTTCTGAGGGGGTGGGGACCCAGTACTTC. This codes for CASSESSEGVGTQYF. The chain has TRBV10-2 and TRBJ2-5; D might be TRBD1 (6 bases). Germline-derived CDR1 and CDR2 are WSHSY and SAAADI. The V end lost 2 bases, the J end lost 7 bases, and 17 bases lay between the germline ends. The CDR3 length is 15 residues.

In the case of this clone: The junction shows a germline mismatch at one end, possibly a read error. This chain joins TRBV30 and TRBJ1-6; TRBD1 might be the D (5 bases). The CDR3 extends over 12 amino acids. Germline assignment: CDR1 GTSNPN and CDR2 SVGIG (reference sequence). The CDR3 DNA sequence: TGTACCTGGGGCGGGGGTAATTCACCCCTCCACTTT. Translating it yields CTWGGGNSPLHF.

CDR3 nucleotides: TGTGCCAGCAGCCAATCGTTATGGAGAAACTATGGCTACACCTTC. Protein: CASSQSLWRNYGYTF. The chain employs TRBV3-1 (or the pseudogene TRBV3-2) and TRBJ1-2; D is uncertain. Germline V gene data show CDR1 as LGHDT and CDR2 as YNNKEL (reference sequence). The CDR3 has 15 amino acids. Trimming stripped 2 bases from V and 2 bases from J, with 12 bases between.